Following are 18 T cell receptor beta chains from one sample sequenced in a study of radiation and T cells in renal cell carcinoma. Clones were read by immunoSEQ multiplex PCR, and TCRdb kept only the in-frame ones, dropping some. Of about 140,000 clones in the sample, approximately 87% were seen once. The time point denotes: baseline pretreatment blood. The treatment denotes: 15 Gy SBRT to primary tumor, nephrectomy 4 weeks later. The sequencing used blood, collected from a patient whose treatment included radiotherapy and nephrectomy. The receptors come from a woman aged 45-59 years with renal cell carcinoma.

This clone turned up a few times. The rearrangement joins TRBV6-1 to TRBJ2-1; TRBD2 agrees at 12 bases. Per the germline V gene, CDR1 is MNHNS and CDR2 is SASEGT. Trimming at V came to 2 bases and at J to 8 bases, leaving 7 bases not matched to a gene. The CDR3 has 16 residues. The CDR3 here is CASSETTSGRRYEQFF. The CDR3 DNA reads TGTGCCAGCAGTGAAACTACTAGCGGGAGGCGGTATGAGCAGTTCTTC.

This clone was counted a single time. The genes are TRBV6-5 and TRBJ2-2; D gene ambiguous. The germline gives CDR1 MNHEY, CDR2 SVGAGI. This CDR3 spans 13 amino acids. The V gene lost 7 bases and the J gene lost 5 bases, with 11 bases spanning the gap. CDR3 DNA: TGTGCCAGCACCCCGATAAGGACCGGGGAGCTGTTTTTT. Protein: CASTPIRTGELFF.

The chain combines TRBV7-2 with TRBJ1-6; D is undetermined. The CDR3 runs to 18 residues. Germline CDR1 is SGHTA and CDR2 is FQGNSA. Trimming left V 5 bases short and J 6 bases short, with 23 bases between. This CDR3 is CASSQKDVRNPFNSPLHF. As DNA, the CDR3 is TGTGCCAGCAGCCAGAAGGACGTCCGAAACCCCTTTAATTCACCCCTCCACTTT.

V gene TRBV6-1 combines with J gene TRBJ2-2, with D possibly matching TRBD1 (6 bases). There are 16 residues in the CDR3. V was trimmed by 2 bases and J by 1 base, leaving 11 bases between them. CDR1 and CDR2 from the germline V gene are MNHNS and SASEGT. CDR3 sequence reads: CASSEMWGQNTGELFF. CDR3 nucleotide sequence: TGTGCCAGCAGTGAAATGTGGGGACAGAACACCGGGGAGCTGTTTTTT.

The V and J genes are TRBV5-4 and TRBJ2-5; 8 bases are a match to TRBD2. The CDR3 has 13 amino acids. The trim removed 4 bases at V and 5 bases at J, leaving 4 bases unmatched. Germline-derived CDR1 and CDR2 are SGHNT and YYREEE (reference sequence). CDR3 amino acids: CASSRSGMETQYF. The CDR3 DNA follows: TGTGCCAGCAGCCGTAGCGGGATGGAGACCCAGTACTTC.

The rearrangement uses TRBV25-1 and TRBJ2-1; no reliable D call. This CDR3 comprises 11 residues. With 4 bases removed from V and 6 bases from J, the gap between germline ends came to 4 bases. In germline, CDR1 is MGHDK, CDR2 SYGVNS. CDR3 in DNA: TGTGCCAGCAGTGTAGGCAATGAGCAGTTCTTC. It translates to CASSVGNEQFF.

The CDR3 region has the DNA TGTGCCAGCCACGGGGTGCGACCGGGCTACACCTTC. Translated: CASHGVRPGYTF. This rearrangement joins TRBV9 to TRBJ1-2; D unclear. Germline-derived CDR1 and CDR2 are SGDLS and YYNGEE. The CDR3 is 12 residues long. The V gene lost 7 bases and the J gene lost 8 bases, with 15 bases spanning the gap.

This clone was found a few times. This chain uses TRBV10-3 with TRBJ1-1; D is uncertain. Germline loops: CDR1 ENHRY, CDR2 SYGVKD. V was clipped by 6 bases and J by 1 base, with 15 bases between them. The CDR3 is 15 residues long. The CDR3 DNA sequence: TGTGCCATCAGGGGAACCCGGGAGAGGAACACTGAAGCTTTCTTT. Its translation: CAIRGTRERNTEAFF.

The chain combines TRBV7-2 with TRBJ2-1; D gene unclear. This CDR3 contains 15 residues. Looked up from germline, CDR1 is SGHTA and CDR2 is FQGNSA. The V and J ends lost 5 bases and 3 bases respectively, with 14 bases between them. Written as DNA, the CDR3 is TGTGCCAGCAGCCTAGATGTTGGTAGCTACAATGAGCAGTTCTTC. Residues: CASSLDVGSYNEQFF. Based on the CDR3 plus reference TRBV7-2 and TRBJ2-1, the full variable domain is GAGVSQSPSNKVTEKGKDVELRCDPISGHTALYWYRQSLGQGLEFLIYFQGNSAPDKSGLPSDRFSAERTGGSVSTLTIQRTQQEDSAVYLCASSLDVGSYNEQFFGPGTRLTVL.

By share of the sample, this clone is medium-sized (0.01 to 0.1%). Other DNA sequences of this sample code for an identical CDR3. The V gene is TRBV9, the J gene TRBJ2-3; TRBD2 is a possible D gene (6 bases). Germline CDR1 is SGDLS and CDR2 is YYNGEE. V gave up 3 bases and J gave up 0 bases, with 11 bases separating them. The CDR3 length is 15 residues. As DNA, the CDR3 is TGTGCCAGCAGCGCCCTAGCGTCTAGCACAGATACGCAGTATTTT. Its translation: CASSALASSTDTQYF.

This chain uses TRBV5-1 with TRBJ1-1, with D possibly TRBD1 on 5 matching bases. Germline V gene lookup returns CDR1 SGHRS and CDR2 YFSETQ. The germline V and J ends were trimmed by 0 bases and 5 bases, with 11 bases remaining between them. This CDR3 is 14 amino acids long. Here the CDR3 reads CASSLEVGGTEAFF. The CDR3 DNA reads TGCGCCAGCAGCTTGGAGGTCGGGGGGACTGAAGCTTTCTTT.

The chain carries TRBV5-5 and TRBJ1-2; D is possibly TRBD1 (5 bases). V was pared by 0 bases and J by 11 bases, with 17 bases between. Germline values: CDR1 SGHKS, CDR2 YYEKEE (reference sequence). This CDR3 is built from 14 residues. CDR3 sequence: CASSLEGQDRGYTF. CDR3 sequence (DNA): TGTGCCAGCAGCTTGGAAGGTCAGGATAGGGGTTACACCTTC.

This clone has more than one count but fewer than ten. V is TRBV30 and J is TRBJ1-4; 10 nucleotides line up with TRBD1. Looked up from germline, CDR1 is GTSNPN and CDR2 is SVGIG (reference sequence). This CDR3 contains 16 residues. V was clipped by 1 base and J by 8 bases; unmatched bases: 10. CDR3 bases: TGTGCCTGGAGTGGTACCATAGGACAGGGGGTGGAAAAACTGTTTTTT. It translates to CAWSGTIGQGVEKLFF.

The chain recombines TRBV5-1 with TRBJ1-1; D remains ambiguous. CDR1 and CDR2 (germline): SGHRS, YFSETQ. V lost 4 bases, J lost 0 bases, and 13 bases lay in between. The CDR3 length is 15 residues. CDR3 DNA sequence: TGCGCCAGCAGCCCTCGCGGGTTCATGAACACTGAAGCTTTCTTT. Translating it yields CASSPRGFMNTEAFF. Using reference TRBV5-1 and TRBJ1-1 for the parts outside the CDR3, the full variable domain is KAGVTQTPRYLIKTRGQQVTLSCSPISGHRSVSWYQQTPGQGLQFLFEYFSETQRNKGNFPGRFSGRQFSNSRSEMNVSTLELGDSALYLCASSPRGFMNTEAFFGQGTRLTVV.

This rearrangement joins TRBV5-1 to TRBJ2-7; weak D call: TRBD1 (6 bases). V lost 4 bases and J 4 bases, leaving 15 bases between the germline ends. The CDR3 contains 14 residues. Germline-derived CDR1 and CDR2 are SGHRS and YFSETQ. The CDR3, as DNA: TGCGCCAGCAGCCTGGGCAGGGGCGATTACGAGCAGTACTTC. It is translated as CASSLGRGDYEQYF.

The chain carries TRBV19 and TRBJ2-1; 9 bases match TRBD2. Germline CDR1 LNHDA, CDR2 SQIVND (reference sequence). V shed 7 bases, J shed 9 bases, and the junction held 16 bases outside the gene matches. This CDR3 has 16 amino acids. CDR3 DNA: TGTGCCAGTACCCTGATACTAGCGGGCCATCGGAGTGAGCAGTTCTTC. The encoded protein is CASTLILAGHRSEQFF.

The V call is TRBV5-1, the J call TRBJ2-7; no clear D. Per the germline V gene, CDR1 is SGHRS and CDR2 is YFSETQ. The V and J ends lost 2 bases and 2 bases respectively, with 14 bases between them. This CDR3 has 15 amino acids. CDR3 region: CASSLVLASTYEQYF. The DNA for the CDR3 is TGCGCCAGCAGCTTAGTTTTGGCTAGTACCTACGAGCAGTACTTC.

This chain uses TRBV11-2 with TRBJ2-6; D perhaps matches TRBD1 (6 bases). This CDR3 is 14 amino acids long. Germline-derived CDR1 and CDR2 are SGHAT and FQNNGV. V was clipped by 8 bases and J by 4 bases, with 12 bases between them. The CDR3 reads CASLQGPGANVLTF. The CDR3 coding sequence is TGTGCCAGCCTACAGGGCCCCGGGGCCAACGTCCTGACTTTC.